This record looks at one T cell receptor beta chain sequence and its context. Trimming cost V 7 bases and J 7 bases, with 10 bases left between them. There are 10 residues in the CDR3. Looked up from germline, CDR1 is DFQATT and CDR2 is SNEGSKA (reference sequence). This sample is part of a study of blood T cell repertoires in COVID-19. Turning to the study itself: Both acute and convalescent COVID-19 samples were obtained from the United States, Italy and Spain. T cells, B-cell-depleted T cells, or PBMCs supplied cDNA or gDNA.

Per the study methods: Quantification of nucleated cells was approximated via reference gene primer amplification. Generated by immunoSEQ multiplex PCR, the TCRdb table keeps only in-frame clones and is missing some. The V and J calls and clone size come from that table; D and trimming were worked out from the DNA. The data show roughly 260,000 clones, approximately 86% seen once. This TCR derives from an elderly woman with active or convalescent COVID-19. V is TRBV20-1 and J is TRBJ1-1; D is unclear. The sequenced sample was peripheral blood. The CDR3 coding sequence is TGCAGTGTCCCGGGAGGTGAAGCTTTCTTT. This encodes CSVPGGEAFF.